The subject of this entry is one T cell receptor beta chain. This specimen comes from a study of blood T cell repertoires in COVID-19. Overall study: There were acute and convalescent COVID-19 samples, and they came from the United States, Italy and Spain. From T cells, B-cell-depleted T cells, or PBMCs came the material, which was cDNA or gDNA.

The germline V gene has CDR1 SGHNT and CDR2 YYREEE (reference sequence). The CDR3 runs 14 residues. V shed 9 bases and J 3 bases; nucleotides not matched to a gene: 9. Using immunoSEQ multiplex PCR, the repertoire was profiled, and TCRdb retains in-frame clones only, with some absent. The profile shows 75,000 to 85,000 clones, approximately 82% of them singletons. The chain recombines TRBV5-4 with TRBJ2-1; TRBD2 matches at 7 bases. The source material was peripheral blood. The receptor's source is a human donor in a cohort sampled during active COVID-19. CDR3 amino acids: CATQTTSVYNEQFF. DNA for the CDR3: TGTGCCACCCAGACCACTAGCGTCTACAATGAGCAGTTCTTC.